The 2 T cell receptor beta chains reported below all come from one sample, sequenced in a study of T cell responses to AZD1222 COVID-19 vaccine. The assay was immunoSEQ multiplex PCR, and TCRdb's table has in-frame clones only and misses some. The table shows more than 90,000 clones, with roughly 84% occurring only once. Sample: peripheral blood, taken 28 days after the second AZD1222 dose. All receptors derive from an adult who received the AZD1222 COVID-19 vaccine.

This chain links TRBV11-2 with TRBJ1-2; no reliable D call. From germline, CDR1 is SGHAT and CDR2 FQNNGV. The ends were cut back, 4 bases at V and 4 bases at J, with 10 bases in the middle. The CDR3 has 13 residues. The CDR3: CASSSDGFYGYTF. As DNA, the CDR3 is TGTGCCAGCAGCTCGGACGGGTTCTATGGCTACACCTTC.

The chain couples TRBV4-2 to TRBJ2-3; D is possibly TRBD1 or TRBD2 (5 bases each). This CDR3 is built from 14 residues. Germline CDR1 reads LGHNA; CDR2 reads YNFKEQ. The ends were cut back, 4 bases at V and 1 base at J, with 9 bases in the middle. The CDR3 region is CASSRMGGTDTQYF. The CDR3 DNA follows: TGTGCCAGCAGCCGGATGGGGGGCACAGATACGCAGTATTTT.